This T cell receptor (beta chain) was retrieved from a study of CD8 T cells in ankylosing spondylitis. This clonotype was counted many times. The target antigen is unknown. Regarding the study as a whole: Characteristic, it appeared, of ankylosing spondylitis blood was a TCR beta motif of 7 or 8 highly homologous variants. The authors reported significant enrichment of disease-linked clones in matched ankylosing spondylitis synovial fluid.

Making the TCR beta libraries involved quantitative 5'-RACE with molecular barcodes. Using its own MiXCR run on the 5' RACE reads, TCRdb lists one record per CDR3 protein. The repertoire includes roughly 700,000 distinct CDR3 sequences, under 20% of them detected once, and 15% to 20% sits in the top ten. The sequenced material came from blood, either unsorted or a sorted T cell fraction (not recorded which). The receptor's source is a male donor with ankylosing spondylitis.

The CDR3 DNA is TGCAGCGTTGAAGTCTCAGGGGGCGGTGGCTACACCTTC. As protein: CSVEVSGGGGYTF. The chain employs TRBV29-1 and TRBJ1-2; TRBD1 matches 8 bases. This CDR3 spans 13 amino acids. CDR1 and CDR2 (germline): SQVTM, ANQGSEA. Trimming at V came to 1 base and at J to 7 bases, leaving 5 bases not matched to a gene.